This T cell receptor (beta chain) was recovered during a study of identical twins. The study, taken as a whole, reports: Weaker excess twin sharing was observed in beta out-of-frame sequences.

Remarks on this clonotype: What it binds is not known.

CDR3 length: 15 residues. The germline gives CDR1 SGHRS, CDR2 YFSETQ. The V gene end was trimmed by 1 base and the J gene end by 5 bases; junction bases not matched to a gene: 6. TCRdb ran MiXCR on the 5' RACE reads and lists one entry per CDR3 protein. The data hold around 100,000 distinct CDR3 sequences, with roughly 6% observed a single time. The sequence derives from a woman in her 50s in good health. The J gene is TRBJ2-5, the V gene TRBV5-1; 9 positions agree with TRBD2. Sequenced input: memory T cells sorted from blood. The DNA of the CDR3 is TGCGCCAGCAGCTTGAGTAGCGGGAGTTATGAGACCCAGTACTTC. Amino acid sequence: CASSLSSGSYETQYF.